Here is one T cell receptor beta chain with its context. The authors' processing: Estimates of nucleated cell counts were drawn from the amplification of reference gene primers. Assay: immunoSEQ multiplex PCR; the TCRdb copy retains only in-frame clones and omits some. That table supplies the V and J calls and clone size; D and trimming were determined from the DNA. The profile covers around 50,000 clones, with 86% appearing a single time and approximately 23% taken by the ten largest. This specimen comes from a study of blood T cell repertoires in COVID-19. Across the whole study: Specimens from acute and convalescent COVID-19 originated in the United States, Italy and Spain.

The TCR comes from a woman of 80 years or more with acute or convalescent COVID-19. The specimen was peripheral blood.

CDR3 loop: CASSPTSGVQETQYF. The CDR3, as DNA: TGTGCCAGCTCACCGACTAGCGGGGTCCAAGAGACCCAGTACTTC. J is TRBJ2-5 and V is TRBV18, with TRBD2 matching 11 bases. CDR3 length: 15 amino acids. After removal of 3 bases from V and 1 base from J, the junction contained 1 base not matched to a gene. In germline, CDR1 is KGHSH, CDR2 LQKENI.